The T cell receptor (beta chain) described here comes from a study of blood T cell repertoires in COVID-19. The V gene's germline CDR1 is SGHNT and CDR2 YYREEE (reference sequence). The V and J ends lost 0 bases and 7 bases respectively, with 10 bases between them. This CDR3 is built from 13 residues. Profiling relied on immunoSEQ multiplex PCR, and the TCRdb table lists in-frame clones only, not all of them. Here the sample spans about 280,000 clones, 75% to 90% being singletons. This sequence originates from a middle-aged man with acute or convalescent COVID-19. The chain recombines TRBV5-4 with TRBJ1-2; D is uncertain. Specimen: peripheral blood. This CDR3 is CASSLAGQGGYTF. The CDR3 coding sequence is TGTGCCAGCAGCTTGGCAGGCCAAGGTGGCTACACCTTC.